The 28 T cell receptor beta chains presented below share a single source sample, sequenced in a study of blood T cell repertoires in COVID-19. The repertoire was sequenced with immunoSEQ multiplex PCR; TCRdb's copy has only in-frame clones and lacks some. The sample shows some 180,000 clones, approximately 80% of them seen only once. Sequenced input: PBMCs or T cells enriched from blood (not recorded which). Every receptor here comes from a man in his fifties or sixties who had been exposed to COVID-19.

CDR3 nucleotides: TGTGCCAGCAGCCTCTTGGACGGGGGAGGGCAGTTCTTC. Residues: CASSLLDGGGQFF. J is TRBJ2-1 and V is TRBV6-5, with D possibly TRBD2 on 6 matching bases. The CDR3 length is 13 residues. The V end was cut by 6 bases, the J end by 12 bases, with 18 bases between. Germline CDR1 reads MNHEY; CDR2 reads SVGAGI.

The V and J genes are TRBV6-5 and TRBJ1-5; 8 nucleotides match TRBD1. Germline CDR1 reads MNHEY; CDR2 reads SVGAGI. V trimming: 4 bases; J trimming: 4 bases; junction bases outside the gene matches: 9. This CDR3 region has 16 residues. This chain's CDR3 is CASSSGTGAVNQPQHF. CDR3 DNA: TGTGCCAGCAGTTCCGGGACAGGTGCAGTAAATCAGCCCCAGCATTTT.

V usage is TRBV3-1 (or the pseudogene TRBV3-2) and J usage is TRBJ1-2; maybe TRBD1 (5 bases). The CDR3 totals 16 residues. Germline assignment: CDR1 LGHDT and CDR2 YNNKEL (reference sequence). The germline V and J ends were trimmed by 2 bases and 2 bases, with 15 bases remaining between them. Here the CDR3 reads CASSQTNLRGNYGYTF. DNA for the CDR3: TGTGCCAGCAGCCAAACCAACCTGCGGGGGAACTATGGCTACACCTTC.

V is TRBV9 and J is TRBJ2-3; the match to TRBD2 covers 10 bases. Germline V gene lookup returns CDR1 SGDLS and CDR2 YYNGEE. With V trimmed by 2 bases and J by 0 bases, 18 bases remained unmatched. The CDR3 spans 21 residues. The DNA for the CDR3 is TGTGCCAGCAGCGTCCCCAGGGCGGGGGTGGCTAGCGGGGGTAGCACAGATACGCAGTATTTT. The encoded protein is CASSVPRAGVASGGSTDTQYF.

The chain combines TRBV28 with TRBJ2-1, with 11 bases fitting TRBD2. Per the germline V gene, CDR1 is MDHEN and CDR2 is SYDVKM. This CDR3 has 17 residues. The V gene end was trimmed by 4 bases and the J gene end by 6 bases; junction bases not matched to a gene: 11. The CDR3 protein is CASSSGVAGGPGNEQFF. DNA for the CDR3: TGTGCCAGCAGTTCGGGGGTAGCGGGAGGGCCGGGCAATGAGCAGTTCTTC.

The chain employs TRBV5-6 and TRBJ1-4; no reliable D call. V lost 4 bases, J lost 8 bases, and 15 bases lay in between. Germline V lookup: CDR1 SGHDT, CDR2 YYEEEE. The CDR3 is 14 residues long. This chain's CDR3 is CASSQRAEVEKLFF. In DNA, the CDR3 is TGTGCCAGCAGCCAAAGGGCGGAGGTCGAAAAACTGTTTTTT.

This chain joins TRBV7-8 and TRBJ1-6, with D possibly being TRBD1 (5 bases). CDR3 size: 15 residues. Germline loops: CDR1 SGHVS, CDR2 FQNEAQ. Trimming removed 4 bases from V and 6 bases from J, with 13 bases in between. The CDR3 sequence: CASSSGGVSNSPLHF. The CDR3 DNA sequence: TGTGCCAGCAGCTCCGGAGGGGTCTCTAATTCACCCCTCCACTTT.

The chain recombines TRBV9 with TRBJ2-5; 8 bases map to TRBD1. V was clipped by 4 bases and J by 5 bases; unmatched bases: 13. CDR1 is SGDLS and CDR2 is YYNGEE in the germline V gene. The CDR3 is 16 residues long. CDR3 region: CASSRQGAAAGETQYF. In DNA, the CDR3 is TGTGCCAGCAGCAGGCAGGGGGCAGCCGCAGGGGAGACCCAGTACTTC.

The chain uses TRBV12-3 or TRBV12-4 and TRBJ2-7; a weak D match, TRBD1 (5 bases). This CDR3 region has 13 residues. V was clipped by 8 bases and J by 1 base, with 12 bases between them. DNA for the CDR3: TGTGCCAGCGGACAATCTGGATCCTACGAGCAGTACTTC. Its translation is CASGQSGSYEQYF.

The gene calls are TRBV9 and TRBJ1-2; possible D gene TRBD1, 5 bases. V lost 5 bases and J lost 4, with 12 bases in between. Germline CDR1 SGDLS, CDR2 YYNGEE. The CDR3 loop spans 13 amino acids. CDR3 region: CASREGSSYGYTF. The CDR3 DNA reads TGTGCCAGCAGGGAGGGGAGCTCCTATGGCTACACCTTC.

The V and J genes are TRBV27 and TRBJ2-3, with D maybe TRBD2 (7 bases). Germline lookup yields CDR1 MNHEY and CDR2 SMNVEV (reference sequence). Trimming left V 4 bases short and J 0 bases short, with 14 bases between. The length of the CDR3 is 16 residues. CDR3 protein: CASSSGRGGSTDTQYF. CDR3 nucleotides: TGTGCCAGCAGTTCCGGCAGGGGAGGGAGCACAGATACGCAGTATTTT.

The rearrangement uses TRBV5-3 and TRBJ2-5; 14 nucleotides line up with TRBD2. TRBV5-3 is given ORF status, its function remaining uncertain. Unmatched junction bases numbered 9, after V lost 1 base and J lost 1 base. The CDR3 is 19 amino acids. CDR3 sequence: CARSLLRTSGRITQETQYF. The CDR3, as DNA: TGTGCCAGAAGCTTGCTAAGGACTAGCGGGAGGATAACCCAAGAGACCCAGTACTTC.

V and J are TRBV7-9 and TRBJ2-7; D is unclear. V shed 4 bases and J shed 3 bases, with 16 bases lying between them. CDR3 length: 15 residues. Germline V gene data show CDR1 as SEHNR and CDR2 as FQNEAQ (reference sequence). CDR3 in amino acids: CASSSYGYNNYEQYF. In DNA, the CDR3 is TGTGCCAGCAGCTCTTACGGGTACAATAACTACGAGCAGTACTTC.

The chain has TRBV20-1 and TRBJ2-1; the match to TRBD2 covers 7 bases. V was clipped by 3 bases and J by 1 base; unmatched bases: 9. This CDR3 has 16 amino acids. The germline CDR1 and CDR2 sequences are DFQATT and SNEGSKA (reference sequence). The CDR3 nucleotides are TGCAGTGCTAGTTCGGGCGGGAGAGGTTCCTACAATGAGCAGTTCTTC. Its translation: CSASSGGRGSYNEQFF.

This chain joins TRBV5-1 and TRBJ1-6; no firm D call. This CDR3 is 16 amino acids long. Trimming removed 4 bases at V and 2 bases at J, with 13 bases between. Germline CDR1 reads SGHRS; CDR2 reads YFSETQ. The CDR3 DNA sequence: TGCGCCAGCAGCCGCCGCGGTTTCACCTATAATTCACCCCTCCACTTT. It translates to CASSRRGFTYNSPLHF.

V is TRBV14 and J is TRBJ2-3; TRBD2 aligns across 8 bases. Trimming cost V 0 bases and J 1 base; bases outside gene matches: 9. This CDR3 spans 18 amino acids. The V gene's germline CDR1 is SGHDN and CDR2 FVKESK. The DNA for the CDR3 is TGTGCCAGCAGCCAAGAGATTGGGACTAGTCGACGCACAGATACGCAGTATTTT. As protein: CASSQEIGTSRRTDTQYF.

The chain employs TRBV2 and TRBJ1-5; 11 nucleotides agree with TRBD1. Trimming removed 11 bases from V and 9 bases from J; junction bases left unmatched: 6. The CDR3 covers 12 residues. CDR1 is SNHLY and CDR2 is FYNNEI in the germline V gene. In nucleotides, the CDR3 is TGTGCCCGCGGACAGGGGGCAAGGCCCCAGCATTTT. Amino acids: CARGQGARPQHF. Full variable domain (remainder filled in from reference TRBV2 and TRBJ1-5): EPEVTQTPSHQVTQMGQEVILRCVPISNHLYFYWYRQILGQKVEFLVSFYNNEISEKSEIFDDQFSVERPDGSNFTLKIRSTKLEDSAMYFCARGQGARPQHFGDGTRLSIL.

The gene calls are TRBV5-1 and TRBJ2-3; weak D call: TRBD1 (6 bases). The V end was cut by 0 bases, the J end by 3 bases, with 11 bases between. CDR1 is SGHRS and CDR2 is YFSETQ in the germline V gene. This CDR3 has 15 residues. CDR3 loop: CASSLATQGTDTQYF. CDR3 in DNA: TGCGCCAGCAGCTTGGCCACACAGGGTACAGATACGCAGTATTTT.

The chain uses TRBV19 and TRBJ1-4; TRBD1 matches 11 bases. Germline V gene lookup returns CDR1 LNHDA and CDR2 SQIVND (reference sequence). With 6 bases clipped from V and 4 bases from J, the junction kept 7 bases outside the gene matches. The CDR3 contains 16 residues. CDR3 region: CASSGQGAGGNEKLFF. The CDR3 bases are TGTGCCAGTAGCGGACAGGGGGCGGGTGGTAATGAAAAACTGTTTTTT.

The V gene is TRBV28, the J gene TRBJ2-7; 14 bases fit TRBD2. CDR1 is MDHEN and CDR2 is SYDVKM in the germline V gene. This CDR3 spans 15 amino acids. Trimming at V came to 6 bases and at J to 3 bases, leaving 4 bases not matched to a gene. CDR3: CASRMTSGRGYEQYF. The CDR3, as DNA: TGTGCCAGCAGGATGACTAGCGGGAGGGGCTACGAGCAGTACTTC.

This rearrangement joins TRBV11-3 to TRBJ2-1; D possibly corresponds to TRBD2 (6 bases). V shed 3 bases and J shed 3 bases, with 12 bases lying between them. Germline V gene lookup returns CDR1 SGHNT and CDR2 YENEEA. The CDR3 consists of 15 residues. CDR3 amino acids: CASSLGGLRYNEQFF. The CDR3 DNA follows: TGTGCCAGCAGCTTGGGGGGACTCCGCTACAATGAGCAGTTCTTC.

Only a few counts were recorded for this clone. V usage is TRBV9 and J usage is TRBJ2-7, with 8 positions matching TRBD1. J lost 2 bases, V lost 5 bases, and 9 bases had no gene match. From germline, CDR1 is SGDLS and CDR2 YYNGEE. The CDR3 sequence is 15 residues long. As DNA, the CDR3 is TGTGCCAGCAGATACACCGGGACAGGTCCCTACGAGCAGTACTTC. Protein: CASRYTGTGPYEQYF.

There are a few counts of this clone. The chain joins TRBV7-9 to TRBJ2-1; 13 bases align to TRBD2. This CDR3 is built from 18 residues. CDR1 and CDR2 from the germline V gene are SEHNR and FQNEAQ (reference sequence). V lost 8 bases to trimming and J lost 7 bases; unmatched junction nucleotides: 17. The CDR3 sequence: CASCPDPGWTSGSNEQFF. CDR3 sequence (DNA): TGTGCCAGCTGTCCTGACCCGGGGTGGACTAGCGGGAGTAATGAGCAGTTCTTC. The variable domain in full, completed from reference TRBV7-9 and TRBJ2-1, reads DTGVSQNPRHKITKRGQNVTFRCDPISEHNRLYWYRQTLGQGPEFLTYFQNEAQLEKSRLLSDRFSAERPKGSFSTLEIQRTEQGDSAMYLCASCPDPGWTSGSNEQFFGPGTRLTVL.

There are a few counts of this clone. J is TRBJ2-1 and V is TRBV27, with D maybe TRBD1 (5 bases). This CDR3 is built from 15 residues. The V and J ends lost 6 bases and 8 bases respectively, with 20 bases between them. Looked up from germline, CDR1 is MNHEY and CDR2 is SMNVEV (reference sequence). CDR3 in amino acids: CASRGRLSIRDEQFF. The CDR3 DNA follows: TGTGCCAGCAGGGGGCGGTTGAGCATCAGAGATGAGCAGTTCTTC.

This chain uses TRBV19 with TRBJ2-7; D uncertain. In germline, CDR1 is LNHDA, CDR2 SQIVND (reference sequence). The V and J ends lost 1 base and 3 bases respectively, with 7 bases between them. The CDR3 sequence is 13 residues long. The CDR3 DNA is TGTGCCAGTAGTATAGTCTACGGCTACGAGCAGTACTTC. It is translated as CASSIVYGYEQYF. The variable domain in full, with the rest retrieved from reference TRBV19 and TRBJ2-7, is DGGITQSPKYLFRKEGQNVTLSCEQNLNHDAMYWYRQDPGQGLRLIYYSQIVNDFQKGDIAEGYSVSREKKESFPLTVTSAQKNPTAFYLCASSIVYGYEQYFGPGTRLTVT.

V gene TRBV28 combines with J gene TRBJ1-1; 9 bases map to TRBD1. CDR3 length: 14 amino acids. Per the germline V gene, CDR1 is MDHEN and CDR2 is SYDVKM. Trimming at V came to 5 bases and at J to 9 bases, leaving 10 bases not matched to a gene. The CDR3 region has the DNA TGTGCCAGCAGTCCCGCGGGACAGGGAAAGCAAGCTTTCTTT. The encoded protein is CASSPAGQGKQAFF.

The chain has TRBV7-2 and TRBJ2-3; 7 positions agree with TRBD1. CDR3 size: 16 residues. From germline, CDR1 is SGHTA and CDR2 FQGNSA. Trimming removed 4 bases from V and 6 bases from J; junction bases left unmatched: 13. CDR3 nucleotides: TGTGCCAGCAGCTCTAACAGGGGATTCGGTACGGATACGCAGTATTTT. Amino acid sequence: CASSSNRGFGTDTQYF.

This clone was detected only once. V gene TRBV3-1 (or the pseudogene TRBV3-2) combines with J gene TRBJ2-5; TRBD2 aligns across 9 bases. After removal of 2 bases from V and 2 bases from J, the junction contained 9 bases not matched to a gene. The germline V gene has CDR1 LGHDT and CDR2 YNNKEL (reference sequence). The CDR3 loop spans 17 amino acids. Written as DNA, the CDR3 is TGTGCCAGCAGCCAAATCGTGGCTAGCGGGGCGCAAGAGACCCAGTACTTC. It translates to CASSQIVASGAQETQYF.